These T cell receptor beta chains were read from a single sample in a study of T cell responses to AZD1222 COVID-19 vaccine. Sequenced by immunoSEQ multiplex PCR; TCRdb stores in-frame clones only, minus some. The sample has 84,000 or so clones, 80% to 90% seen once; the top ten hold 6% to 9%. The sample consisted of peripheral blood, taken on day 0 of AZD1222 vaccination. The receptor source for this set is an adult in good health. Both conserved end residues are part of each CDR3. A D gene is named only where the DNA matches it firmly. Some rows mark clone size as missing; the rest say once, few, many or name a class of expanded clone.

size,D,J,V,CDR3,DNA
few,TRBD1,TRBJ2-7,TRBV7-9,CASSLAGQPLYF,TGTGCCAGCAGCTTAGCGGGACAGCCCCTATACTTC
.,TRBD1,TRBJ1-2,TRBV28,CASSLDRGYTF,TGTGCCAGCAGTTTGGACAGGGGCTACACCTTC
.,TRBD1,TRBJ1-5,TRBV5-6,CASSLLQGGNQPQHF,TGTGCCAGCAGCTTGCTACAGGGGGGCAATCAGCCCCAGCATTTT
.,.,TRBJ1-4,TRBV7-2,CASSRGQGTNEKLFF,TGTGCCAGCAGCCGGGGCCAGGGAACTAATGAAAAACTGTTTTTT
.,TRBD2,TRBJ2-1,TRBV2,CASSGEREDPSYNEQFF,TGTGCCAGCAGCGGGGAGCGGGAGGATCCCTCCTACAATGAGCAGTTCTTC
.,TRBD1,TRBJ2-2,TRBV6-5,CASSSRTGRGTGELFF,TGTGCCAGCAGTTCGCGGACAGGACGCGGCACCGGGGAGCTGTTTTTT
.,.,TRBJ2-7,TRBV18,CASSTQAPTSRSYEQYF,TGTGCCAGCTCAACACAAGCGCCCACATCTAGGTCCTACGAGCAGTACTTC
once,.,TRBJ2-7,TRBV18,CASSPKSLENEQYF,TGTGCCAGCTCCCCCAAATCTTTAGAGAACGAGCAGTACTTC
.,.,TRBJ2-7,TRBV5-6,CASSDRQESSYEQYF,TGTGCCAGCAGCGACCGACAGGAAAGCTCCTACGAGCAGTACTTC
.,.,TRBJ1-5,TRBV6-6,CASTHGESQPQHF,TGTGCCAGCACCCATGGGGAGAGTCAGCCCCAGCATTTT
.,.,TRBJ1-1,TRBV6-5,CASSLHRDKNTEAFF,TGTGCCAGCAGTCTCCACCGGGACAAGAACACTGAAGCTTTCTTT
.,.,TRBJ2-3,TRBV11-3,CASSWRGTDTQYF,TGTGCCAGCAGCTGGCGGGGTACAGATACGCAGTATTTT
.,.,TRBJ1-1,TRBV2,CASSELEMNTEAFF,TGTGCCAGCAGTGAATTGGAGATGAACACTGAAGCTTTCTTT
.,TRBD1,TRBJ2-2,TRBV9,CASSVTGGGDTGELFF,TGTGCCAGCAGCGTAACAGGGGGCGGCGACACCGGGGAGCTGTTTTTT
.,.,TRBJ1-2,TRBV24-1,CATSPQDNYGYTF,TGTGCCACCAGTCCTCAGGACAACTATGGCTACACCTTC
few,.,TRBJ2-7,TRBV7-9,CASSLAQGIKSYEQYF,TGTGCCAGCAGCTTAGCGCAGGGGATAAAATCCTACGAGCAGTACTTC
.,TRBD1,TRBJ1-5,TRBV10-1,CARRQGQGNNQPQHF,TGCGCCAGGAGACAGGGACAGGGTAACAATCAGCCCCAGCATTTT
.,.,TRBJ2-6,TRBV28,CASSLAFGASGANVLTF,TGTGCCAGCAGTTTAGCCTTCGGGGCGTCTGGGGCCAACGTCCTGACTTTC
once,.,TRBJ1-2,TRBV13,CASSLGFQGRGYGYTF,TGTGCCAGCAGCTTAGGGTTCCAGGGGCGCGGCTATGGCTACACCTTC
.,.,TRBJ1-6,TRBV2,CASRLPLGTYNSPLHF,TGTGCCAGCAGGCTACCGTTGGGCACCTATAATTCACCCCTCCACTTT
.,.,TRBJ2-1,TRBV9,CASSPNSRASYNEQFF,TGTGCCAGCAGCCCTAACTCGAGGGCGTCCTACAATGAGCAGTTCTTC
once,.,TRBJ1-4,TRBV9,CASSVGGTNEKLFF,TGTGCCAGCAGCGTAGGGGGGACTAATGAAAAACTGTTTTTT
.,.,TRBJ1-3,TRBV29-1,CSVELDSPSGNTIYF,TGCAGCGTTGAACTCGACAGTCCCTCTGGAAACACCATATATTTT
.,.,TRBJ1-2,TRBV6-5,CASSGRGGGYTF,TGTGCCAGCTCGGGGAGGGGTGGCGGCTACACCTTC
.,TRBD2,TRBJ2-7,TRBV29-1,CSVVGGRAGLSEEQYF,TGCAGCGTTGTTGGCGGGAGGGCCGGCTTGTCGGAAGAGCAGTACTTC
.,.,TRBJ2-7,TRBV4-1,CASSPGRTTYEQYF,TGCGCCAGCAGCCCCGGACGGACGACCTACGAGCAGTACTTC
.,TRBD2,TRBJ2-1,TRBV4-1,CASRPSGNYNEQFF,TGCGCCAGCAGACCTAGCGGAAACTACAATGAGCAGTTCTTC
.,TRBD1,TRBJ1-3,TRBV11-2,CASSTTGQGTSGNTIYF,TGTGCCAGCAGCACAACGGGACAGGGAACCTCTGGAAACACCATATATTTT
.,.,TRBJ2-3,TRBV7-8,CASSPRPDTQYF,TGTGCCAGCAGCCCCCGCCCAGATACGCAGTATTTT
.,TRBD1,TRBJ1-5,TRBV3-1/TRBV3-2,CASSPGTGLPNQPQHF,TGTGCCAGCAGCCCTGGGACAGGGTTACCCAATCAGCCCCAGCATTTT
.,TRBD2,TRBJ2-1,TRBV12-3/TRBV12-4,CASSLTSDRFF,TGTGCCAGCAGTTTGACTAGCGATCGGTTCTTC